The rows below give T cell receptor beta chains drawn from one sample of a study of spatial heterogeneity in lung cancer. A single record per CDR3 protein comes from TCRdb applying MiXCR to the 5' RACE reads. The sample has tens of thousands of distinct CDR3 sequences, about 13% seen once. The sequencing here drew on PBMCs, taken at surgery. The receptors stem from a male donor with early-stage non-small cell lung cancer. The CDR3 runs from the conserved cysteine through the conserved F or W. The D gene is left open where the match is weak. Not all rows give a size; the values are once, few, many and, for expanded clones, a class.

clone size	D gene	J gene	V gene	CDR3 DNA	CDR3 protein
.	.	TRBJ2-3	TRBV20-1	TGCAGTCCCGCGTTGAGCGTCGGGGATCCAGATACGCAGTATTTT	CSPALSVGDPDTQYF
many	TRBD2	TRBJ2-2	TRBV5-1	TGCGCCAGCAGCTTGCTGGGAGGGGACACCGGGGAGCTGTTTTTT	CASSLLGGDTGELFF
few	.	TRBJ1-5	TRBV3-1	TGTGCCAGCAGCCAAGATATTTGGGAGGACTATAGCAATCAGCCCCAGCATTTT	CASSQDIWEDYSNQPQHF
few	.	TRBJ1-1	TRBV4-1	TGCGCCAGCAGCCCCCGTCCGCCCGGAGGGGACACTGAAGCTTTCTTT	CASSPRPPGGDTEAFF
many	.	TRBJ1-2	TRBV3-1	TGTGCCAGCAGCCAAGATGGTACAGAGGGCAACTATGGCTACACCTTC	CASSQDGTEGNYGYTF
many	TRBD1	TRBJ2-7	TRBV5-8	TGTGCCAGCAGCTTGGTGACAGGGGATACCTACGAGCAGTACTTC	CASSLVTGDTYEQYF
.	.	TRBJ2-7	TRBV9	TGTGCCAGCAGCGTAGGACCAGACAGCTCCTACGAGCAGTACTTC	CASSVGPDSSYEQYF
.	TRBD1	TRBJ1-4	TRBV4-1	TGCGCCAGCAGCCAAGGCGGGACAGGGGGTGACGAAAAACTGTTTTTT	CASSQGGTGGDEKLFF
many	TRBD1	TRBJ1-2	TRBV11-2	TGTGCCAGCAGCCCAAGACAGGGAAGAAGGGACTATGGCTACACCTTC	CASSPRQGRRDYGYTF
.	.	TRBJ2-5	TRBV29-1	TGCAGCGCCCCGGACATACTTACCCAAGAGACCCAGTACTTC	CSAPDILTQETQYF
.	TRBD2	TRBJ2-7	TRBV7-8	TGTGCCAGCAGTTCCGGGACTAGCGGCGTGATGGACTACGAGCAGTACTTC	CASSSGTSGVMDYEQYF
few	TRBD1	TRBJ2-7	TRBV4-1	TGCGCCAGCAGCACAGGGGGGCAACATCCTACGAAGCAGTACTTC	CASSTGGQHPTKQYF
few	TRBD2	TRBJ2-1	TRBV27	TGTGCCAGCAGGCGACTAGCGGGAGGGAGGTGGGATGAGCAGTTCTTC	CASRRLAGGRWDEQFF
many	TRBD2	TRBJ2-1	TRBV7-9	TGTGCCAGCAGCTCGGGACTACCCTCCGGCAATGAGCAGTTCTTC	CASSSGLPSGNEQFF
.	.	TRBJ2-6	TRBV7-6	TGTGCCAGCAGCTTCCGGAGCTCTGGGGCCAACGTCCTGACTTTC	CASSFRSSGANVLTF
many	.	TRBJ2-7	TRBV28	TGTGCCAGCAGGCCGGCGCCCTCCTACGAGCAGTACTTC	CASRPAPSYEQYF
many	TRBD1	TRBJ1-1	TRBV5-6	TGTGCCAGCAGCCCAGGACAGGGTCTGAACACTGAAGCTTTCTTT	CASSPGQGLNTEAFF
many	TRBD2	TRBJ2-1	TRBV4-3	TGCGCCAGCAGCCAAGATACTAGCGGGAAGGCGCCCTACAATGAGCAGTTCTTC	CASSQDTSGKAPYNEQFF